This T cell receptor (beta chain) comes out of a study of blood T cell repertoires in COVID-19. On the study more broadly: Acute and convalescent COVID-19 specimens originated in the United States, Italy and Spain. The cDNA or gDNA used as material had been derived from T cells, B-cell-depleted T cells, or PBMCs.

V dropped 5 bases and J dropped 8; count of bases not matched to a gene: 5. CDR3 size: 14 residues. The germline V gene has CDR1 SGHNT and CDR2 YENEEA. Original processing notes: Amplification of reference gene primers was used by the study to estimate nucleated cell counts. Clones were read by immunoSEQ multiplex PCR, and TCRdb kept only the in-frame ones, dropping some. V, J and clone size derive from that table, while D and trimming were established from the DNA sequence. This sample yields 25,000 to 35,000 clones, of which 65% to 90% are seen a single time; 25% belongs to the top ten. The clonotype comes from a man in his sixties or seventies with active COVID-19. The gene calls are TRBV11-3 and TRBJ1-3; 11 nucleotides match TRBD1. The source material was peripheral blood. The CDR3 spells CASSQLGQGDTIYF. Here the CDR3 DNA reads TGTGCCAGCAGCCAACTGGGACAGGGGGACACCATATATTTT. The variable domain in full, with the rest retrieved from reference TRBV11-3 and TRBJ1-3, is EAGVVQSPRYKIIEKKQPVAFWCNPISGHNTLYWYLQNLGQGPELLIRYENEEAVDDSQLPKDRFSAERLKGVDSTLKIQPAELGDSAVYLCASSQLGQGDTIYFGEGSWLTVV.